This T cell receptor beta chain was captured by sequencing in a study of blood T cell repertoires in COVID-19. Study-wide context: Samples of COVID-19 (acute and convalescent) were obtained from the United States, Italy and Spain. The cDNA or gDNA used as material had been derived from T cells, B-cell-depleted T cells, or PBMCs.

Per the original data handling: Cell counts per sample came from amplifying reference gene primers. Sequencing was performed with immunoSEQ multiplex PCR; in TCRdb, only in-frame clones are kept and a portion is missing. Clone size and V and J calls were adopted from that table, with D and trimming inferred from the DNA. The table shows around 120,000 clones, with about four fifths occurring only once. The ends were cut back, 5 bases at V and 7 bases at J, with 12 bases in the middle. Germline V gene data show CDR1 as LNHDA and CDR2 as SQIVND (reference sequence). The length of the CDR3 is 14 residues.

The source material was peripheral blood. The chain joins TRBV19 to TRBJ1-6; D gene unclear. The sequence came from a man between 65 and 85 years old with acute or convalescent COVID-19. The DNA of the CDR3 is TGTGCCAGTAGTGAGGCACCGCCGAATTCACCCCTCCACTTT. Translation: CASSEAPPNSPLHF.